This T cell receptor beta chain was recovered during a study of CD8+ T cells in alopecia areata. CDR3 size: 15 residues. Trimming stripped 3 bases from V and 0 bases from J, with 9 bases between. Germline V gene data show CDR1 as SNHLY and CDR2 as FYNNEI. As the sequencing template, cDNA was produced by extracting RNA and reverse transcribing it. TCRdb keeps only in-frame clones here, not all; method: immunoSEQ multiplex PCR. Of about 120,000 clones detected, 55% to 80% appear once; the ten largest clones hold approximately 3%. This chain links TRBV2 with TRBJ1-3; the D is unclear. The receptor was isolated from a human donor in good health. Material for sequencing was CD4+ T cells sorted from blood. CDR3 in amino acids: CASSDGLISGNTIYF. The DNA for the CDR3 is TGTGCCAGCAGTGATGGCCTCATCTCTGGAAACACCATATATTTT.